Listed below are T cell receptor beta chains from one sample, sequenced in a study of T cells in Graves' hyperthyroidism and ophthalmopathy. TCRdb used MiXCR to reprocess the multiplex PCR reads, holding one entry per CDR3 protein. This table has roughly 500,000 distinct CDR3 sequences, about 24% appearing once. Sequencing input: blood. The receptors stem from a woman under 40 with Graves' ophthalmopathy. The conserved cysteine and the conserved F or W are not part of the CDR3 here. Clone size is not always given. Where it is, it says once, few, many or a class for expanded clones.

abundance,v_gene,j_gene,CDR3aa
few,TRBV12-3/TRBV12-4,TRBJ2-7,ASSFSGTGRMRQY
many,TRBV29-1,TRBJ2-5,SAEGTSGGAPETQY
many,TRBV12-3/TRBV12-4,TRBJ1-1,ASSFRYAGTEAF
few,TRBV29-1,TRBJ2-2,SVYAYTGELF
NA,TRBV12-3/TRBV12-4,TRBJ2-5,ASSPERGGGETQY
many,TRBV10-3,TRBJ2-5,AISDIETQY
NA,TRBV6-1,TRBJ1-5,ASSENGLRAQH
NA,TRBV7-3,TRBJ2-7,ASSLNFAGQASSYEQY
NA,TRBV19,TRBJ2-2,ASSFRGVNTGELF
NA,TRBV11-2,TRBJ2-7,ASRVFGYEQY
many,TRBV6-2/TRBV6-3,TRBJ1-1,ASSHRGIDRGGSTEAF
few,TRBV20-1,TRBJ2-7,SARTVSYEQY
once,TRBV6-2/TRBV6-3,TRBJ1-5,ASSYKTGRVLYSNQPQH
NA,TRBV6-5,TRBJ2-6,ASSYRPRSGANVLT
many,TRBV11-3,TRBJ1-1,ASSKEGNTEAF
many,TRBV3-1,TRBJ1-5,ASSQVPNQPQH
many,TRBV5-1,TRBJ1-2,ASSLQTDHYGYT
many,TRBV9,TRBJ1-3,AKDRTAISGNTIY
many,TRBV9,TRBJ1-2,ASSVVGGRGYT
many,TRBV12-3/TRBV12-4,TRBJ1-3,ASSLGAQGTGNTIY
many,TRBV10-3,TRBJ1-6,AINQAGLDNSPLH
NA,TRBV6-5,TRBJ1-3,ASSYTGYGNTIY
many,TRBV12-3/TRBV12-4,TRBJ2-7,ASSSPGRGSPYEQY
many,TRBV4-2,TRBJ1-1,ASSQGRTLNTEAF
many,TRBV2,TRBJ1-1,ATRMTGGGNTEAF
many,TRBV20-1,TRBJ2-7,SASFFLEQY
NA,TRBV2,TRBJ2-7,ASWTSGVGYEQY
many,TRBV13,TRBJ2-5,ASSSTSGGAMETQY
many,TRBV28,TRBJ1-5,ASSSGQGSQPQH
NA,TRBV6-1,TRBJ1-2,ASRQDRGLAYGYT
NA,TRBV9,TRBJ2-7,ARFPQQRSYRDRG
NA,TRBV19,TRBJ1-5,ASRSLSNQPQH
NA,TRBV11-2,TRBJ2-2,ASSRAGTNTGELF
many,TRBV13,TRBJ1-2,ASSLLNRGHGYT
few,TRBV12-3/TRBV12-4,TRBJ2-7,ASGNSYEQY
many,TRBV19,TRBJ2-7,ATGIPYEQY
many,TRBV27,TRBJ2-7,ASSQGDRVFEQY
NA,TRBV7-9,TRBJ2-5,ASSPSPGKPETQY
many,TRBV12-3/TRBV12-4,TRBJ1-2,ASRNSTANYGYT
many,TRBV9,TRBJ2-2,ASSVVSQSGELF
many,TRBV6-1,TRBJ1-2,ASSEIGTGKYGYT